Listed below are T cell receptor beta chains from one sample, sequenced in a study of shared clonotypes between healthy human individuals. Assay: immunoSEQ multiplex PCR; the TCRdb copy retains only in-frame clones and omits some. Here the sample spans about half a million clones, roughly 80% being singletons. Material: PBMCs. The receptor set was obtained from a woman in her forties in good health. Some clones in this sample may be carry-over from other donors' samples. Both conserved end residues are part of each CDR3. The D gene is left open where the match is weak. Clone size is stated in some rows and not others, as once, few, many or a class when expanded.

NA | NA | TRBJ2-7 | TRBV11-2 | CASSFPPPLGEQYF | TGTGCCAGCAGCTTTCCCCCTCCCCTGGGTGAGCAGTACTTC
NA | NA | TRBJ2-7 | TRBV28 | CASRLGGGGSPYEQYF | TGTGCCAGCAGATTGGGGGGAGGAGGGAGCCCCTACGAGCAGTACTTC
NA | NA | TRBJ1-5 | TRBV28 | CASLEGGDSNQPQHF | TGTGCCAGCCTTGAGGGCGGAGATAGCAATCAGCCCCAGCATTTT
TRBD2 | once | TRBJ2-3 | TRBV30 | CAWSSPSGYASSTDTQYF | TGTGCCTGGAGTTCACCTAGCGGGTATGCATCTAGCACAGATACGCAGTATTTT
NA | NA | TRBJ2-1 | TRBV28 | CASSTRRSSYNEQFF | TGTGCCAGCAGTACCCGACGGAGCTCCTACAATGAGCAGTTCTTC
TRBD1 | NA | TRBJ2-1 | TRBV9 | CASSGTGTGYNEQFF | TGTGCCAGCAGCGGAACCGGGACAGGGTACAATGAGCAGTTCTTC
TRBD1 | NA | TRBJ2-1 | TRBV6-1 | CASRPGQDNEQFF | TGTGCCAGCAGGCCGGGACAGGACAATGAGCAGTTCTTC
TRBD2 | NA | TRBJ2-7 | TRBV7-3 | CASSLGGGSFGEQYF | TGTGCCAGCAGCTTAGGCGGGGGATCGTTCGGCGAGCAGTACTTC
TRBD1 | NA | TRBJ2-7 | TRBV6-1 | CASSGTGTGPIREQYF | TGTGCCAGCAGTGGGACCGGGACAGGACCCATAAGGGAGCAGTACTTC
TRBD2 | few | TRBJ2-7 | TRBV18 | CASSPPVAGGRAEQYF | TGTGCCAGCTCACCACCGGTAGCGGGAGGGCGGGCCGAGCAGTACTTC
TRBD1 | NA | TRBJ1-2 | TRBV7-6 | CASSPRDRGLYGYTF | TGTGCCAGCAGCCCTCGGGACAGGGGACTCTATGGCTACACCTTC
TRBD2 | NA | TRBJ2-5 | TRBV7-7 | CASSPGLVSETQYF | TGTGCTAGCAGTCCCGGACTAGTTTCTGAGACCCAGTACTTC
NA | NA | TRBJ2-2 | TRBV7-2 | CASSPGWSLNTGELFF | TGTGCCAGCAGCCCAGGCTGGAGTTTGAACACCGGGGAGCTGTTTTTT
NA | NA | TRBJ1-1 | TRBV6-6 | CASSYTGGTEAFF | TGTGCCAGCAGTTACACGGGGGGCACTGAAGCTTTCTTT
NA | NA | TRBJ2-7 | TRBV5-1 | CASSGAYGPYEQYF | TGCGCCAGCAGCGGCGCGTACGGCCCCTACGAGCAGTACTTC
TRBD2 | NA | TRBJ2-1 | TRBV2 | CASIGGSREQFF | TGTGCCAGCATAGGCGGGAGTAGAGAGCAGTTCTTC
NA | NA | TRBJ2-2 | TRBV11-2 | CASSPRVGGAGELFF | TGTGCCAGCAGCCCCAGGGTGGGCGGCGCCGGGGAGCTGTTTTTT
TRBD1 | NA | TRBJ1-4 | TRBV7-8 | CASSRTPGTGAEKLFF | TGTGCCAGCAGCCGCACTCCCGGGACAGGGGCTGAAAAACTGTTTTTT
NA | NA | TRBJ2-5 | TRBV7-8 | CASSLGTVQETQYF | TGTGCCAGCAGCCTCGGGACGGTTCAAGAGACCCAGTACTTC
NA | NA | TRBJ2-7 | TRBV7-8 | CASSLVPGRSSYEQYF | TGTGCCAGCAGCTTAGTCCCGGGACGGAGCTCCTACGAGCAGTACTTC
TRBD1 | NA | TRBJ1-2 | TRBV5-8 | CASSLGDRAYGYTF | TGTGCCAGCAGCTTGGGGGACAGAGCTTATGGCTACACCTTC
NA | few | TRBJ2-7 | TRBV7-9 | CASSRRGTETSYEQYF | TGTGCCAGCAGCCGCCGAGGGACCGAGACGTCCTACGAGCAGTACTTC
NA | NA | TRBJ2-7 | TRBV6-4 | CASSERQDHSYEQYF | TGTGCCAGCAGTGAACGACAGGACCACTCCTACGAGCAGTACTTC
NA | NA | TRBJ2-1 | TRBV5-1 | CASSLDPISDEQFF | TGCGCCAGCAGCTTGGATCCTATCAGCGATGAGCAGTTCTTC
TRBD1 | NA | TRBJ2-7 | TRBV6-1 | CASRRDRGSGEQYF | TGTGCCAGCAGAAGGGACAGGGGTTCGGGCGAGCAGTACTTC
TRBD1 | NA | TRBJ2-3 | TRBV15 | CATSRGDRGGLTDTQYF | TGTGCCACCAGCAGAGGGGACAGGGGGGGACTCACAGATACGCAGTATTTT
TRBD2 | few | TRBJ2-2 | TRBV10-3 | CAISIAGIGTGELFF | TGTGCCATCAGTATAGCGGGAATCGGCACCGGGGAGCTGTTTTTT
NA | NA | TRBJ2-7 | TRBV6-1 | CAGRDRSTTEQYF | TGTGCCGGCCGGGACCGATCGACTACTGAGCAGTACTTC
TRBD2 | many | TRBJ2-2 | TRBV30 | CAVGGIAGVVGELFF | TGTGCCGTCGGGGGGATAGCGGGAGTTGTCGGGGAGCTGTTTTTT
NA | NA | TRBJ2-2 | TRBV11-1 | CASSSLVSGELFF | TGTGCCAGCAGCTCGCTAGTATCGGGGGAGCTGTTTTTT
NA | once | TRBJ2-1 | TRBV7-9 | CASTLPRRYNEQFF | TGTGCCAGCACCCTACCCCGTAGGTACAATGAGCAGTTCTTC
NA | many | TRBJ1-6 | TRBV19 | CASSANYNSPLHF | TGTGCCAGTAGTGCGAACTATAATTCACCCCTCCACTTT
NA | NA | TRBJ2-6 | TRBV27 | CASSSGGIGANVLTF | TGTGCCAGCAGTTCTGGGGGAATTGGGGCCAACGTCCTGACTTTC
NA | NA | TRBJ1-5 | TRBV28 | CASSLDGNQPQHF | TGTGCCAGCAGTTTAGACGGTAATCAGCCCCAGCATTTT
NA | NA | TRBJ1-1 | TRBV7-2 | CASSKDRNTEAFF | TGTGCCAGCAGCAAGGACAGAAACACTGAAGCTTTCTTT
NA | NA | TRBJ2-3 | TRBV19 | CASQPRRGTDTQYF | TGTGCCAGTCAACCTAGGCGGGGCACAGATACGCAGTATTTT
TRBD1 | many | TRBJ1-1 | TRBV11-2 | CASSFHRVTGGDITEAFF | TGTGCCAGCAGCTTCCATCGGGTGACAGGGGGCGATATAACTGAAGCTTTCTTT
TRBD2 | NA | TRBJ2-7 | TRBV19 | CASSIATSGGYEQYF | TGTGCCAGTAGTATCGCGACTAGCGGGGGATACGAGCAGTACTTC
TRBD1 | many | TRBJ1-5 | TRBV19 | CASSLRQQGSNQPQHF | TGTGCCAGTAGTTTAAGACAACAGGGGAGCAATCAGCCCCAGCATTTT
NA | many | TRBJ2-2 | TRBV7-3 | CASSMQGGNTGELFF | TGTGCCAGCAGCATGCAGGGTGGAAACACCGGGGAGCTGTTTTTT
NA | NA | TRBJ1-3 | TRBV6-5 | CASSSPFGSGNTIYF | TGTGCCAGCAGTTCCCCCTTCGGCTCTGGAAACACCATATATTTT
NA | NA | TRBJ1-5 | TRBV28 | CASSFTYNQPQHF | TGTGCCAGCAGTTTCACCTATAATCAGCCCCAGCATTTT
NA | NA | TRBJ1-1 | TRBV5-4 | CASSLGPGGDPTEAFF | TGTGCCAGCAGCTTGGGACCGGGGGGGGACCCCACTGAAGCTTTCTTT
TRBD2 | NA | TRBJ2-1 | TRBV18 | CASSPPGLAGGNEQFF | TGTGCCAGCTCACCACCTGGCCTAGCGGGAGGGAATGAGCAGTTCTTC
NA | NA | TRBJ2-3 | TRBV30 | CAWQSTDTQYF | TGTGCCTGGCAAAGCACAGATACGCAGTATTTT
NA | few | TRBJ1-4 | TRBV21-1 | CASSKGLAGPNEKLFF | TGTGCCAGCAGCAAAGGATTAGCAGGGCCTAATGAAAAACTGTTTTTT
NA | NA | TRBJ1-1 | TRBV7-6 | CASSLGPGRSTEAFF | TGTGCCAGCAGCTTAGGGCCGGGCCGGAGTACTGAAGCTTTCTTT
NA | NA | TRBJ1-5 | TRBV6-1 | CASKRDSNQPQHF | TGTGCCAGCAAGCGTGATAGCAATCAGCCCCAGCATTTT
NA | NA | TRBJ1-1 | TRBV27 | CASSFWGEGTEAFF | TGTGCCAGCAGTTTTTGGGGTGAGGGCACTGAAGCTTTCTTT
NA | once | TRBJ1-1 | TRBV7-9 | CASSPDGKNTEAFF | TGTGCCAGCAGCCCGGACGGTAAGAACACTGAAGCTTTCTTT
NA | NA | TRBJ2-3 | TRBV7-2 | CASSLYDTQYF | TGTGCCAGCAGCTTATATGATACGCAGTATTTT
TRBD2 | NA | TRBJ2-7 | TRBV7-9 | CASSFSGSYEQYF | TGTGCCAGCAGCTTCAGCGGGAGTTACGAGCAGTACTTC
NA | NA | TRBJ2-3 | TRBV11-2 | CASSDRTPTDTQYF | TGTGCCAGCAGCGATCGGACCCCCACAGATACGCAGTATTTT
TRBD2 | NA | TRBJ2-1 | TRBV11-2 | CASNLLAGEQFF | TGTGCCAGCAACCTTCTAGCGGGAGAGCAGTTCTTC
TRBD2 | NA | TRBJ2-3 | TRBV5-4 | CASQTSGASTDTQYF | TGTGCCAGCCAGACTAGCGGGGCTAGCACAGATACGCAGTATTTT
NA | NA | TRBJ2-7 | TRBV15 | CATSLTGIEFYEQYF | TGTGCCACCAGCCTTACAGGGATAGAGTTCTACGAGCAGTACTTC
TRBD2 | NA | TRBJ2-5 | TRBV18 | CASSPVAGGPETQYF | TGTGCCAGCTCACCAGTAGCGGGAGGGCCAGAGACCCAGTACTTC
NA | NA | TRBJ1-2 | TRBV7-2 | CASSLGPHRANYGYTF | TGTGCCAGCAGCTTAGGCCCCCACAGGGCTAACTATGGCTACACCTTC
NA | NA | TRBJ2-6 | TRBV7-3 | CASSSRAVSGANVLTF | TGTGCCAGCAGCTCAAGGGCCGTCTCTGGGGCCAACGTCCTGACTTTC
TRBD1 | NA | TRBJ2-6 | TRBV25-1 | CASSATGGAGANVLTF | TGTGCCAGCAGTGCCACAGGGGGCGCTGGGGCCAACGTCCTGACTTTC